The 5 T cell receptor beta chains reported below all come from one sample, sequenced in a study of blood T cell repertoires in COVID-19. Sequenced by immunoSEQ multiplex PCR; TCRdb stores in-frame clones only, minus some. Of about 72,000 clones in the sample, 65% to 90% were seen once. The sample was peripheral blood. These receptors all come from a man between 65 and 85 years old with active or convalescent COVID-19.

V and J are TRBV19 and TRBJ2-1; D is perhaps TRBD2 (6 bases). Trimming took 6 bases from V and 1 from J, leaving 16 bases between them. Germline V CDR1 and CDR2: LNHDA, SQIVND (reference sequence). The CDR3 is made up of 16 amino acids. As DNA, the CDR3 is TGTGCCAGTAGCCGGGCCGGGACTTTGTCCTACAATGAGCAGTTCTTC. This sequence encodes CASSRAGTLSYNEQFF.

The rearrangement uses TRBV2 and TRBJ1-4, with D possibly TRBD1 on 5 matching bases. There are 14 residues in the CDR3. Germline V lookup: CDR1 SNHLY, CDR2 FYNNEI. V dropped 6 bases and J dropped 4 bases, with 12 bases sitting between them. The CDR3 DNA follows: TGTGCCAGCAGAGGCTGGGGCGGTAATGAAAAACTGTTTTTT. This codes for CASRGWGGNEKLFF.

The V call is TRBV28, the J call TRBJ1-1; tentative D call: TRBD1 (5 bases). The V end lost 7 bases, the J end lost 5 bases, and 11 bases lay between the germline ends. The CDR3 covers 12 residues. CDR1 is MDHEN and CDR2 is SYDVKM in the germline V gene. The CDR3 protein is CASMVGRTEAFF. The CDR3 DNA reads as TGTGCCAGCATGGTGGGGCGAACTGAAGCTTTCTTT.

The rearrangement uses TRBV19 and TRBJ1-5; D is ambiguous. The CDR3 length is 14 residues. The V gene's germline CDR1 is LNHDA and CDR2 SQIVND (reference sequence). V lost 10 bases and J 2 bases, leaving 15 bases between the germline ends. Written as DNA, the CDR3 is TGTGCCACCTCGCCGGGTAACGGCAATCAGCCCCAGCATTTT. This translates into CATSPGNGNQPQHF.

This clone was seen just once. The rearrangement links TRBV27 to TRBJ2-2; maybe TRBD1 (6 bases). Trimming cost V 4 bases and J 1 base, with 7 bases left between them. The length of the CDR3 is 14 residues. CDR1 is MNHEY, CDR2 SMNVEV, per germline (reference sequence). The CDR3 DNA follows: TGTGCCAGCAGTTCGGGACAGAACACCGGGGAGCTGTTTTTT. Protein sequence: CASSSGQNTGELFF.